What follows are 29 T cell receptor beta chains derived from one specimen sequenced in a study of T cell responses to AZD1222 COVID-19 vaccine. Repertoires were generated with immunoSEQ multiplex PCR, while TCRdb's copy carries only in-frame clones and drops some. Of approximately 120,000 clones in the sample, 85% to 95% are singletons; the top ten hold about 0.86%. The sequenced sample was peripheral blood, obtained on day 0 of AZD1222 vaccination. Every receptor here comes from an adult in good health.

The V gene is TRBV7-8, the J gene TRBJ2-5; TRBD2 matches 14 bases. The CDR3 is made up of 18 amino acids. Germline lookup yields CDR1 SGHVS and CDR2 FQNEAQ. The J segment lost 0 bases and the V segment lost 5 bases, leaving 8 bases of the junction unmatched. CDR3 loop: CASSPGLAGVGYQETQYF. In DNA, the CDR3 is TGTGCCAGCAGCCCGGGACTAGCGGGGGTTGGGTACCAAGAGACCCAGTACTTC.

This clone was picked up one time. The rearrangement links TRBV11-2 to TRBJ2-1; the match to TRBD1 covers 7 bases. CDR3 length: 15 residues. The trim removed 1 base at V and 7 bases at J, leaving 7 bases unmatched. From germline, CDR1 is SGHAT and CDR2 FQNNGV. The CDR3 reads CASSLVRGRVNEQFF. In DNA form, the CDR3 reads TGTGCCAGCAGCTTAGTTAGGGGGCGCGTTAATGAGCAGTTCTTC.

The chain links TRBV6-5 to TRBJ1-4; 8 positions match TRBD1. CDR1 and CDR2 from the germline V gene are MNHEY and SVGAGI. This CDR3 has 14 amino acids. With V trimmed by 8 bases and J by 7 bases, 9 bases remained unmatched. CDR3 in DNA: TGTGCCAGCCGTTCGGGACAGGTTCTTGAAAAACTGTTTTTT. Translation gives CASRSGQVLEKLFF.

This sequence joins TRBV3-1 (or the pseudogene TRBV3-2) and TRBJ1-1; D uncertain. Per germline, CDR1 LGHDT and CDR2 YNNKEL (reference sequence). The V end was cut by 2 bases, the J end by 0 bases, with 16 bases between. The CDR3 is made up of 17 amino acids. The CDR3 here is CASSQKGRTNMNTEAFF. In DNA, the CDR3 is TGTGCCAGCAGCCAAAAAGGACGGACTAACATGAACACTGAAGCTTTCTTT.

V is TRBV9 and J is TRBJ1-1; 7 positions match TRBD1. The CDR3 is 14 residues long. Germline CDR1 and CDR2: SGDLS and YYNGEE. Trimming took 4 bases from V and 4 from J; bases not matched to a gene: 7. For the CDR3, the DNA is TGTGCCAGCAGCTACAGGGGTAGGGGCACTGAAGCTTTCTTT. This gives the protein CASSYRGRGTEAFF.

This chain uses TRBV5-4 with TRBJ1-1, with D possibly being TRBD1 (5 bases). Germline CDR1 reads SGHNT; CDR2 reads YYREEE (reference sequence). Trimming removed 1 base from V and 0 bases from J, with 10 bases in between. This CDR3 contains 15 residues. The CDR3 loop is CASSLPQDMNTEAFF. For the CDR3, the DNA is TGTGCCAGCAGCTTGCCGCAGGACATGAACACTGAAGCTTTCTTT.

V and J are TRBV2 and TRBJ1-4; no firm D call. Germline V gene lookup returns CDR1 SNHLY and CDR2 FYNNEI. V was cut by 4 bases and J by 13 bases, with 13 bases left in between. The CDR3 totals 12 residues. CDR3 sequence reads: CASSADGSGLFF. DNA of the CDR3: TGTGCCAGCAGTGCGGACGGCTCTGGACTGTTTTTT.

The V and J genes are TRBV2 and TRBJ2-5; 8 nucleotides line up with TRBD2. Germline assignment: CDR1 SNHLY and CDR2 FYNNEI. This CDR3 has 16 amino acids. V trimming: 6 bases; J trimming: 2 bases; junction bases outside the gene matches: 11. The DNA of the CDR3 is TGTGCCAGCAGCTTCCCCACGCGGGGGGAACAAGAGACCCAGTACTTC. It translates to CASSFPTRGEQETQYF.

The rearrangement links TRBV7-8 to TRBJ1-2; TRBD1 is a possible D gene (5 bases). CDR1 is SGHVS and CDR2 is FQNEAQ in the germline V gene. The CDR3 is made up of 14 amino acids. V lost 3 bases, J lost 2 bases, and 10 bases lay in between. CDR3 in amino acids: CASSFRRTNYGYTF. CDR3 in DNA: TGTGCCAGCAGCTTTAGGCGGACAAACTATGGCTACACCTTC.

This chain joins TRBV18 and TRBJ1-5; 8 bases map to TRBD1. This CDR3 spans 17 amino acids. Per the germline V gene, CDR1 is KGHSH and CDR2 is LQKENI. Germline trimming cut 1 base from V and 0 bases from J; bases unmatched to any gene: 5. The CDR3 here is CASSPLGTGYSNQPQHF. In nucleotides, the CDR3 is TGTGCCAGCTCACCACTCGGGACAGGTTATAGCAATCAGCCCCAGCATTTT.

The rearrangement uses TRBV4-1 and TRBJ1-1; no clear D gene. V lost 1 base and J 5 bases, leaving 8 bases between the germline ends. Germline V gene data show CDR1 as MGHRA and CDR2 as YSYEKL. CDR3 length equals 13 residues. The CDR3 DNA sequence: TGCGCCAGCAGCCAAGGGAGGTGGACTGAAGCTTTCTTT. It is translated as CASSQGRWTEAFF.

This clone was counted once. The rearrangement links TRBV5-6 to TRBJ2-1; D is uncertain. CDR3 length: 14 residues. The V end lost 1 base, the J end lost 6 bases, and 11 bases lay between the germline ends. Germline-derived CDR1 and CDR2 are SGHDT and YYEEEE. CDR3 nucleotide sequence: TGTGCCAGCAGCTTGTCGACTGCCCCCAATGAGCAGTTCTTC. Translating gives CASSLSTAPNEQFF.

The chain has TRBV15 and TRBJ2-7; the match to TRBD1 covers 7 bases. The CDR3 is made up of 14 amino acids. Per germline, CDR1 LNHNV and CDR2 YYDKDF (reference sequence). Germline trimming cut 4 bases from V and 2 bases from J; bases unmatched to any gene: 5. The CDR3 DNA reads TGTGCCACCAGCAACGACAGGGCCGCCTACGAGCAGTACTTC. This sequence encodes CATSNDRAAYEQYF.

The CDR3 protein is CASTLGQGDTEAFF. CDR3 DNA sequence: TGTGCCAGCACCCTGGGACAGGGGGACACTGAAGCTTTCTTT. The chain uses TRBV7-8 and TRBJ1-1, with 11 bases matching TRBD1. The CDR3 sequence is 14 residues long. The junction had 4 bases not matched to a gene; V was cut back by 7 bases and J by 3 bases. Germline V lookup: CDR1 SGHVS, CDR2 FQNEAQ.

This chain uses TRBV6-5 with TRBJ1-3, with unresolved D. V was clipped by 5 bases and J by 2 bases, with 7 bases between them. Per germline, CDR1 MNHEY and CDR2 SVGAGI. The CDR3 consists of 13 residues. CDR3 nucleotide sequence: TGTGCCAGCAGTCGACCTCCTGGAAACACCATATATTTT. This gives the protein CASSRPPGNTIYF.

The chain uses TRBV6-6 and TRBJ2-7, with 8 positions matching TRBD2. V was pared by 3 bases and J by 4 bases, with 8 bases of the junction left unmatched. Per germline, CDR1 MNHNY and CDR2 SVGAGI (reference sequence). The CDR3 has 15 amino acids. CDR3 nucleotide sequence: TGTGCCAGCAGTTATACCGGACTAGCACCATACGAGCAGTACTTC. Its translation is CASSYTGLAPYEQYF.

The rearrangement uses TRBV5-4 and TRBJ2-3; possibly TRBD2 for D (6 bases). The germline V gene encodes CDR1 SGHNT and CDR2 YYREEE (reference sequence). Trimming stripped 1 base from V and 6 bases from J, with 12 bases between. CDR3 length: 14 amino acids. CDR3 in amino acids: CASSLRSGEDTQYF. The DNA of the CDR3 is TGTGCCAGCAGCTTGCGCTCGGGGGAGGATACGCAGTATTTT.

The rearrangement uses TRBV2 and TRBJ2-5; D is possibly TRBD2 (5 bases). V lost 10 bases to trimming and J lost 0 bases, with 12 bases between them. CDR1 is SNHLY and CDR2 is FYNNEI in the germline V gene. The CDR3 is made up of 13 amino acids. CDR3: CATGGRYQETQYF. The DNA of the CDR3 is TGTGCCACCGGAGGCCGGTACCAAGAGACCCAGTACTTC.

This chain joins TRBV9 and TRBJ1-6; D may be TRBD1 (5 bases). The germline gives CDR1 SGDLS, CDR2 YYNGEE. The CDR3 has 15 amino acids. V lost 0 bases and J 7 bases, leaving 11 bases between the germline ends. For the CDR3, the DNA is TGTGCCAGCAGCGTAGCTGGGGGAAGAAATTCACCCCTCCACTTT. The encoded protein is CASSVAGGRNSPLHF. Looking up the rest from reference TRBV9 and TRBJ1-6 gives the full variable domain: DSGVTQTPKHLITATGQRVTLRCSPRSGDLSVYWYQQSLDQGLQFLIQYYNGEERAKGNILERFSAQQFPDLHSELNLSSLELGDSALYFCASSVAGGRNSPLHFGNGTRLTVT.

The chain's CDR3 is CASSPRLGPYNEQFF. The CDR3 DNA reads as TGTGCCAGCAGCCCCCGGCTAGGACCCTACAATGAGCAGTTCTTC. V and J are TRBV9 and TRBJ2-1; no clear D. Germline CDR1 reads SGDLS; CDR2 reads YYNGEE. Trimming pared 4 bases from V and 2 bases from J, leaving 13 bases between. This CDR3 has 15 amino acids.

This sequence joins TRBV4-1 and TRBJ2-7, with D maybe TRBD1 (5 bases). The germline V gene encodes CDR1 MGHRA and CDR2 YSYEKL. The CDR3 has 16 amino acids. V was pared by 0 bases and J by 1 base, with 13 bases between. The CDR3 bases are TGCGCCAGCAGCCAAGAAGGGCAGGGCCCTTCCTACGAGCAGTACTTC. Protein sequence: CASSQEGQGPSYEQYF.

The chain is built from TRBV5-6 and TRBJ2-1, with D unclear. The CDR3 consists of 11 residues. Trimming shortened V by 5 bases and J by 5 bases, and 5 bases separated the two germline ends. Germline CDR1 reads SGHDT; CDR2 reads YYEEEE. The CDR3 DNA follows: TGTGCCAGCAGTCTAAACAATGAGCAGTTCTTC. This gives the protein CASSLNNEQFF.

The V and J genes are TRBV6-5 and TRBJ1-1; perhaps TRBD1 as D (6 bases). Germline V lookup: CDR1 MNHEY, CDR2 SVGAGI. The CDR3 contains 14 residues. Trimming stripped 0 bases from V and 6 bases from J, with 11 bases between. The CDR3 loop is CASSYSWGASEAFF. The CDR3 coding sequence is TGTGCCAGCAGTTACTCATGGGGGGCGTCTGAAGCTTTCTTT.

The rearrangement joins TRBV5-6 to TRBJ2-7, with a possible D match to TRBD1 (6 bases). The germline CDR1 and CDR2 sequences are SGHDT and YYEEEE. V was trimmed by 3 bases and J by 6 bases, leaving 19 bases between them. CDR3 size: 15 residues. The DNA of the CDR3 is TGTGCCAGCAGCTCCGAACAGGGAGCCGTACTCGAGCAGTACTTC. As protein: CASSSEQGAVLEQYF.

This clone appeared once. The chain couples TRBV2 to TRBJ2-1; D may be TRBD1 (5 bases). The CDR3 spans 14 residues. The V gene lost 5 bases and the J gene lost 6 bases, with 14 bases spanning the gap. The germline V gene encodes CDR1 SNHLY and CDR2 FYNNEI. CDR3 DNA: TGTGCCAGCAGTCCAGGGCCCGAAGGCAATGAGCAGTTCTTC. It codes for CASSPGPEGNEQFF.

This rearrangement joins TRBV7-6 to TRBJ2-3; D might be TRBD2 (6 bases). This CDR3 is 14 amino acids long. CDR1 is SGHVS and CDR2 is FNYEAQ in the germline V gene. The V end was cut by 3 bases, the J end by 5 bases, with 12 bases between. CDR3 DNA sequence: TGTGCCAGCAGCTTGGGTCCGGAGGGAGATACGCAGTATTTT. It translates to CASSLGPEGDTQYF.

In this sample, this clone turned up once. The chain uses TRBV5-1 and TRBJ1-4, with unresolved D. Germline V gene data show CDR1 as SGHRS and CDR2 as YFSETQ. V was pared by 0 bases and J by 3 bases, with 12 bases between. CDR3 length equals 16 residues. CDR3 coding DNA: TGCGCCAGCAGCTTGGCCTTGGCAGGATCTAATGAAAAACTGTTTTTT. Translation gives CASSLALAGSNEKLFF. Full variable domain (outside the CDR3, taken from reference TRBV5-1 and TRBJ1-4): KAGVTQTPRYLIKTRGQQVTLSCSPISGHRSVSWYQQTPGQGLQFLFEYFSETQRNKGNFPGRFSGRQFSNSRSEMNVSTLELGDSALYLCASSLALAGSNEKLFFGSGTQLSVL.

The chain uses TRBV10-3 and TRBJ1-2; D not resolved. Between the trimmed V and J ends, which lost 7 bases and 2 bases, there was a span of 11 bases. The CDR3 runs 13 residues. Looked up from germline, CDR1 is ENHRY and CDR2 is SYGVKD. CDR3 in DNA: TGTGCCATCACCGCAGAGATCAACTATGGCTACACCTTC. This translates into CAITAEINYGYTF.

The CDR3 coding sequence is TGTGCCAGCAGCACAAGACAGGGTTGGACTGAAGCTTTCTTT. The encoded protein is CASSTRQGWTEAFF. The chain is built from TRBV7-9 and TRBJ1-1; TRBD1 agrees at 7 bases. The V and J ends lost 5 bases and 5 bases, in that order; junction bases with no gene match: 8. Germline V gene sequence: CDR1 SEHNR, CDR2 FQNEAQ (reference sequence). The CDR3 is 14 amino acids.